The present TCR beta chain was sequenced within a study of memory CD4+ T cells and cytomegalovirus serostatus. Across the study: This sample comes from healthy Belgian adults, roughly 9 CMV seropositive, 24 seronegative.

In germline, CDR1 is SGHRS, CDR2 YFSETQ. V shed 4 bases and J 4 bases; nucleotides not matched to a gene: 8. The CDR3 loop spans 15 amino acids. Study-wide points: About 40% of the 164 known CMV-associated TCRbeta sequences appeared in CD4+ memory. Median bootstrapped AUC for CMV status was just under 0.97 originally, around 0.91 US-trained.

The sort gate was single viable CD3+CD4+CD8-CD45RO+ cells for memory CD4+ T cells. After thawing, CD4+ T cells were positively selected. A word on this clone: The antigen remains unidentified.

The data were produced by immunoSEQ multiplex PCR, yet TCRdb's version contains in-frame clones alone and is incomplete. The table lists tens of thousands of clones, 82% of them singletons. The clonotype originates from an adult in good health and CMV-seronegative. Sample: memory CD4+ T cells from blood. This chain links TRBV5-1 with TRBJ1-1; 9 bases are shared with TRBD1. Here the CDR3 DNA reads TGCGCCAGCAGCACCTCAGGGACAGGGATCACTGAAGCTTTCTTT. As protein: CASSTSGTGITEAFF.